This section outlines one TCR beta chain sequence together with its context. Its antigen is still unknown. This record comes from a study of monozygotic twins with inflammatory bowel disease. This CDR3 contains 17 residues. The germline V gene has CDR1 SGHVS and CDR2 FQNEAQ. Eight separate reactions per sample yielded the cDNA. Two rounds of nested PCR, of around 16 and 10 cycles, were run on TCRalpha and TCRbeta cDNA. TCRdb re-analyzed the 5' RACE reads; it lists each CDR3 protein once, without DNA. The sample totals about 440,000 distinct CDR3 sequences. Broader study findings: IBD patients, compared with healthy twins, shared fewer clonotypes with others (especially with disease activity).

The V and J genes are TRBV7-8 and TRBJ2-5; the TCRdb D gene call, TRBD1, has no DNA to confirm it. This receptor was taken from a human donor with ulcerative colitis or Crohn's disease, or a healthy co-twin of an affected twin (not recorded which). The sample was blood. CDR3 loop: CASSRKADRTGLGAQYF. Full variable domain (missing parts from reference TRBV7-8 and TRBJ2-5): GAGVSQSPRYKVAKRGQDVALRCDPISGHVSLFWYQQALGQGPEFLTYFQNEAQLDKSGLPSDRFFAERPEGSVSTLKIQRTQQEDSAVYLCASSRKADRTGLGAQYFGPGTRLLVL.